This entry describes one TCR beta chain. Its antigen is not known. Some clones are missing from TCRdb's copy, which holds only in-frame ones; the method was immunoSEQ multiplex PCR. Seen here are 550,000 to 750,000 clones, 95% to 96% observed once, and the top ten hold 0.1% to 0.11%. Naive CD8 cells, CD45RO-negative and positively selected for CCR7, excluded terminally differentiated effector memory CD45RA+ cells. This sample is part of a study of shared clonotypes between healthy human individuals. Study overall: Each donor had three CD4 naive, three CD4 memory, two CD8 naive and one CD8 memory plate.

Germline CDR1 is SGHTS and CDR2 is YDEGEE. The CDR3 consists of 12 residues. Trimming took off 0 bases at V and 3 bases at J, with 3 bases between the two ends. Study-wide results and limits: Shared across a few donors were 4% to 5% of the naive CD4 clonotypes.

The origin of this receptor is a woman younger than 45 in good health. The chain recombines TRBV5-8 with TRBJ1-1; no clear D gene. Sequences were obtained from naive CD8+ T cells sorted from blood. CDR3 nucleotides: TGTGCCAGCAGCTTGGGTGACACTGAAGCTTTCTTT. Amino acids: CASSLGDTEAFF.